This passage covers 7 T cell receptor beta chains from one sample sequenced in a study of blood T cell repertoires in COVID-19. Assay: immunoSEQ multiplex PCR; the TCRdb copy retains only in-frame clones and omits some. The repertoire includes approximately 110,000 clones, around 74% of them detected once, and roughly a fifth sits in the top ten. The sample was peripheral blood. The receptor set was obtained from an older woman with acute or convalescent COVID-19.

The chain couples TRBV6-5 to TRBJ2-7, with 9 bases fitting TRBD1. Germline V gene sequence: CDR1 MNHEY, CDR2 SVGAGI. The CDR3 extends over 14 amino acids. Unmatched junction bases numbered 6, after V lost 6 bases and J lost 3 bases. The CDR3: CASSPGQGNYEQYF. In DNA, the CDR3 is TGTGCCAGCAGCCCGGGACAGGGAAACTACGAGCAGTACTTC.

The V call is TRBV3-1 (or the pseudogene TRBV3-2), the J call TRBJ2-1, with 12 bases matching TRBD2. This CDR3 region has 16 residues. Germline V gene lookup returns CDR1 LGHDT and CDR2 YNNKEL (reference sequence). The junction had 9 bases not matched to a gene; V was cut back by 5 bases and J by 7 bases. The CDR3 loop reads CASSFSLAGGKNEQFF. The CDR3 DNA sequence: TGTGCCAGCAGCTTCTCACTAGCGGGGGGAAAAAATGAGCAGTTCTTC.

This clone was detected a few times. The V and J genes are TRBV12-1 and TRBJ2-5; the table names TRBD1, a call not compared with the DNA. TRBV12-1 is an annotated pseudogene. The CDR3 is 14 residues long. This CDR3 reads CASSLRDRGETQYF. The CDR3 DNA reads TGTGCCAGCAGCTTACGGGACAGAGGGGAGACCCAGTACTTC.

The genes are TRBV29-1 and TRBJ2-3, with 8 bases that match TRBD1. The CDR3 is 17 residues long. Germline-derived CDR1 and CDR2 are SQVTM and ANQGSEA. V trimming: 1 base; J trimming: 2 bases; junction bases outside the gene matches: 11. CDR3 region: CSVEGSVGQGATDTQYF. The CDR3 DNA sequence: TGCAGCGTTGAAGGAAGCGTAGGGCAGGGGGCCACAGATACGCAGTATTTT.

Notes on this clone: A clone one base away is much larger, so this may be a read error. The chain carries TRBV5-1 and TRBJ2-7; 8 nucleotides line up with TRBD2. The J segment lost 7 bases and the V segment lost 7 bases, leaving 19 bases of the junction unmatched. This CDR3 is built from 16 residues. CDR1 and CDR2 (germline): SGHRS, YFSETQ. CDR3 residues: CASLRRGVGRGGEQYF. The CDR3 region has the DNA TGCGCCAGCTTGCGCCGTGGGGTGGGCCGGGGGGGGGAGCAGTACTTC.

This chain uses TRBV29-1 with TRBJ2-3; D may be TRBD2 (6 bases). There are 10 residues in the CDR3. The V and J ends lost 6 bases and 11 bases respectively, with 12 bases between them. Germline CDR1 and CDR2: SQVTM and ANQGSEA. In DNA form, the CDR3 reads TGCAGCGTGGAGGGACCTGGGCAGTATTTT. This codes for CSVEGPGQYF.

This sequence joins TRBV6-1 and TRBJ1-2; 8 nucleotides match TRBD1. The V gene end was trimmed by 5 bases and the J gene end by 5 bases; junction bases not matched to a gene: 10. In germline, CDR1 is MNHNS, CDR2 SASEGT. This CDR3 is built from 15 residues. The CDR3 is CASSPRTGTIYGYTF. CDR3 DNA: TGTGCCAGCAGTCCCCGGACAGGGACCATTTATGGCTACACCTTC.